Presented here are 16 T cell receptor beta chains from one specimen sequenced in a study of regulatory T cells in long-lasting Graves disease. Sequencing libraries for TCR beta were prepared with iRepertoire HTBI primers and Arm-PCR of CDR3 regions. Each CDR3 protein is one row after TCRdb ran MiXCR on the multiplex PCR reads. The table lists roughly 400,000 distinct CDR3 sequences, roughly 21% of them singletons, with roughly an eighth in the top ten. As for time point: persistent/refractory GD, antithyroid drugs over 5 years with positive TRAb. The TCR library was prepared using RNA isolated from PBMCs. The sample consisted of peripheral blood mononuclear cells (PBMCs), taken when the disease was refractory, from a patient treated with antithyroid drugs. These receptors came from a female donor with Graves disease.

This clonotype was seen ten or more times. V is TRBV28 and J is TRBJ2-7, with D possibly matching TRBD2 (6 bases). CDR1 and CDR2 from the germline V gene are MDHEN and SYDVKM. This CDR3 is 15 amino acids long. V shed 6 bases and J shed 1 base, with 16 bases lying between them. Here the CDR3 DNA reads TGTGCCAGCAGCGCACCCGAGGCGGGGTCCTACGAGCAGTACTTC. Protein product: CASSAPEAGSYEQYF.

This clonotype has a handful of counts. J is TRBJ2-2 and V is TRBV29-1, with D possibly being TRBD1 (6 bases). The CDR3 totals 15 residues. Germline CDR1 and CDR2: SQVTM and ANQGSEA. The germline V and J ends were trimmed by 4 bases and 3 bases, with 15 bases remaining between them. The CDR3 spells CSVVVQGIDTGELFF. Here the CDR3 DNA reads TGCAGCGTTGTAGTGCAGGGGATCGACACCGGGGAGCTGTTTTTT.

This clonotype was found a few times. CDR3: CASSYTGSQPQHF. The CDR3 nucleotides are TGTGCCAGCAGCTATACAGGGTCTCAGCCCCAGCATTTT. The V and J genes are TRBV7-2 and TRBJ1-5; possibly TRBD1 for D (6 bases). Germline-derived CDR1 and CDR2 are SGHTA and FQGNSA. With 4 bases removed from V and 6 bases from J, the gap between germline ends came to 10 bases. The CDR3 spans 13 residues.

This clonotype came up many times. This chain links TRBV28 with TRBJ2-7, with D possibly matching TRBD1 (6 bases). Trimming took 1 base from V and 4 from J, leaving 14 bases between them. This CDR3 region has 15 residues. Looked up from germline, CDR1 is MDHEN and CDR2 is SYDVKM. CDR3: CASSLSGHGIYEQYF. The CDR3 DNA reads as TGTGCCAGCAGTTTATCGGGACACGGAATTTACGAGCAGTACTTC.

Written as DNA, the CDR3 is TGCGCCAGCAGCTTGCCTACTAGCGGGAGGGCCGGGGAGCTGTTTTTT. Translating gives CASSLPTSGRAGELFF. V gene TRBV5-1 combines with J gene TRBJ2-2, with 13 positions matching TRBD2. V lost 1 base, J lost 6 bases, and 3 bases stayed unmatched. There are 16 residues in the CDR3. Looked up from germline, CDR1 is SGHRS and CDR2 is YFSETQ.

This rearrangement joins TRBV7-9 to TRBJ1-2; 9 positions agree with TRBD1. Germline lookup yields CDR1 SEHNR and CDR2 FQNEAQ (reference sequence). This CDR3 has 15 residues. Unmatched junction bases numbered 11, after V lost 5 bases and J lost 7 bases. Here the CDR3 reads CASSTGQGTPGGYTF. CDR3 nucleotide sequence: TGTGCCAGCAGCACAGGACAGGGGACTCCCGGTGGCTACACCTTC.

This clonotype was recorded a few times. The V gene is TRBV27, the J gene TRBJ1-1; D call uncertain. The CDR3 is 15 amino acids. Germline-derived CDR1 and CDR2 are MNHEY and SMNVEV (reference sequence). V lost 4 bases and J 1 base, leaving 13 bases between the germline ends. The CDR3 nucleotides read TGTGCCAGCAGTTACTCGATCCCGGAGAACACTGAAGCTTTCTTT. Amino acids: CASSYSIPENTEAFF.

A word on this clonotype: This clone may be a read error of a much larger clone one base away. V usage is TRBV7-9 and J usage is TRBJ2-7, with a tentative D call TRBD2 (6 bases). Germline V gene sequence: CDR1 SEHNR, CDR2 FQNEAQ (reference sequence). This CDR3 is built from 15 residues. CDR3 residues: CASSLRGDSTYEQYF. The CDR3 DNA is TGCGCCAGCAGCCTCCGAGGGGACTCTACCTACGAGCAGTACTTC.

The genes are TRBV27 and TRBJ2-1; unclear D gene. V lost 7 bases to trimming and J lost 9 bases, with 13 bases between them. There are 12 residues in the CDR3. CDR1 is MNHEY and CDR2 is SMNVEV in the germline V gene (reference sequence). CDR3 residues: CASTDPAGEQFF. CDR3 nucleotides: TGTGCCAGCACCGATCCCGCCGGTGAGCAGTTCTTC.

There are many counts of this clonotype. V and J are TRBV28 and TRBJ2-2; 8 nucleotides line up with TRBD1. Per the germline V gene, CDR1 is MDHEN and CDR2 is SYDVKM. J lost 4 bases, V lost 5 bases, and 6 bases had no gene match. CDR3 size: 15 residues. In DNA form, the CDR3 reads TGTGCCAGCAGTCCACCGGACAGGGCCACCGGGGAGCTGTTTTTT. As protein: CASSPPDRATGELFF. Supplemented by reference TRBV28 and TRBJ2-2, the full variable domain reads DVKVTQSSRYLVKRTGEKVFLECVQDMDHENMFWYRQDPGLGLRLIYFSYDVKMKEKGDIPEGYSVSREKKERFSLILESASTNQTSMYLCASSPPDRATGELFFGEGSRLTVL.

This clonotype was seen more than once but under ten times. The V gene is TRBV25-1, the J gene TRBJ2-2; D gene uncertain. The V and J ends lost 8 bases and 5 bases respectively, with 9 bases between them. The CDR3 runs 12 residues. CDR1 is MGHDK, CDR2 SYGVNS, per germline. The CDR3 DNA follows: TGTGCCAGCCTTGGTGTGACCGGGGAGCTGTTTTTT. This codes for CASLGVTGELFF.

This clonotype was observed many times. The V call is TRBV12-3 or TRBV12-4, the J call TRBJ2-7; 12 nucleotides align to TRBD2. The CDR3 consists of 14 residues. With V trimmed by 6 bases and J by 6 bases, 6 bases remained unmatched. This CDR3 is CASSLTSGSREQYF. The CDR3 DNA is TGTGCCAGCAGCCTGACTAGCGGGAGTCGCGAGCAGTACTTC.

This clonotype was observed a few times. The chain combines TRBV11-2 with TRBJ2-3, with 10 bases matching TRBD2. This CDR3 region has 15 residues. V was pared by 2 bases and J by 3 bases, with 2 bases of the junction left unmatched. CDR1 and CDR2 (germline): SGHAT, FQNNGV. As DNA, the CDR3 is TGTGCCAGCAGCTTATCTAGCGGGAGAACAGATACGCAGTATTTT. Protein sequence: CASSLSSGRTDTQYF. The whole variable domain, filled in from reference TRBV11-2 and TRBJ2-3, reads EAGVAQSPRYKIIEKRQSVAFWCNPISGHATLYWYQQILGQGPKLLIQFQNNGVVDDSQLPKDRFSAERLKGVDSTLKIQPAKLEDSAVYLCASSLSSGRTDTQYFGPGTRLTVL.

The chain is built from TRBV25-1 and TRBJ1-2; TRBD1 is a possible D gene (5 bases). Germline V gene data show CDR1 as MGHDK and CDR2 as SYGVNS. V gave up 10 bases and J gave up 4 bases, with 16 bases separating them. CDR3 length equals 13 residues. In DNA, the CDR3 is TGTGCCACCTCACGACAGAGCGGCTATGGCTACACCTTC. Translating it yields CATSRQSGYGYTF.

Comment on this clonotype: A read error may explain this, as a much larger clone is one base away. The chain carries TRBV6-1 and TRBJ1-2; TRBD1 is a possible D gene (5 bases). Germline V gene lookup returns CDR1 MNHNS and CDR2 SASEGT. Trimming took off 3 bases at V and 0 bases at J, with 23 bases between the two ends. There are 19 residues in the CDR3. The CDR3 region has the DNA TGTGCCAGCAGTGACCCTACGAAGGGTTTCAGGGCAACTAACTATGGCTACACCTTC. This codes for CASSDPTKGFRATNYGYTF.

This clonotype was picked up many times. The chain combines TRBV7-8 with TRBJ2-5; 7 bases line up with TRBD2. Trimming removed 1 base from V and 3 bases from J; junction bases left unmatched: 8. Looked up from germline, CDR1 is SGHVS and CDR2 is FQNEAQ. This CDR3 comprises 16 residues. This CDR3 is CASSLEGAGVEETQYF. CDR3 bases: TGTGCCAGCAGCTTAGAGGGTGCGGGAGTCGAAGAGACCCAGTACTTC.